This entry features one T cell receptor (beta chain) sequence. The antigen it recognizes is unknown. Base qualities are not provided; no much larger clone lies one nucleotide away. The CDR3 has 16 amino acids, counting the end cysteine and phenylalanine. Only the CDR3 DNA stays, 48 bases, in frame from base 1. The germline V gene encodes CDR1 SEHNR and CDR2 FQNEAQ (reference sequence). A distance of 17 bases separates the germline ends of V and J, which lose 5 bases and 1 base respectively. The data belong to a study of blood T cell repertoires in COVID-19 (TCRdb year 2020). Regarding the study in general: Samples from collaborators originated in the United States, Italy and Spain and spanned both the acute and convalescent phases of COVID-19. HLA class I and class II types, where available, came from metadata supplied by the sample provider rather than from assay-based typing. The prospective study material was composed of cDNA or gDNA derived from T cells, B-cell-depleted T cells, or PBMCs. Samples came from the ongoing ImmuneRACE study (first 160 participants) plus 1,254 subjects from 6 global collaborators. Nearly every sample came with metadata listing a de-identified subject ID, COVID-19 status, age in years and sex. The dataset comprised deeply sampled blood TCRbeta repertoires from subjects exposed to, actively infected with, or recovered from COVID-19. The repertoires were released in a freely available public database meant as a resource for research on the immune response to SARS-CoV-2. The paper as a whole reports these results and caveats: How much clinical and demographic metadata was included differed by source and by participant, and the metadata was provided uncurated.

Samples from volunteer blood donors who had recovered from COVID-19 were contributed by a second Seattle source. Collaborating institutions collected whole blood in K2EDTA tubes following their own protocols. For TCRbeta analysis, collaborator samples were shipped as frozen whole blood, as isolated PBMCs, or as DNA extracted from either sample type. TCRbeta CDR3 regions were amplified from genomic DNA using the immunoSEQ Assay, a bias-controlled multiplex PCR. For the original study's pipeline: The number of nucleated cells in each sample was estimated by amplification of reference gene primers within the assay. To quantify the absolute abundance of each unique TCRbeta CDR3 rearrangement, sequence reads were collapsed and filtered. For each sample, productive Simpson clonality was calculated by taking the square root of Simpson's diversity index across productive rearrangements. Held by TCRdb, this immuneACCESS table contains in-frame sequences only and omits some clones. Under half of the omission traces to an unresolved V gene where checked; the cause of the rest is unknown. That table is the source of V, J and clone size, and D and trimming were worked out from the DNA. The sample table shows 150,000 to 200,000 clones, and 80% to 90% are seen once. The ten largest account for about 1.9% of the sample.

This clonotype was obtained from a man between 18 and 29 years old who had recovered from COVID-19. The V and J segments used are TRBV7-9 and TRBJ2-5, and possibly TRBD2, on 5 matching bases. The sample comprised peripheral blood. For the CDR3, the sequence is CASSPRAAVPQETQYF. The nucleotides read TGTGCCAGCAGCCCGAGGGCCGCCGTCCCCCAAGAGACCCAGTACTTC. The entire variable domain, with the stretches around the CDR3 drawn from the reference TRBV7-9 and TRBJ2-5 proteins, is DTGVSQNPRHKITKRGQNVTFRCDPISEHNRLYWYRQTLGQGPEFLTYFQNEAQLEKSRLLSDRFSAERPKGSFSTLEIQRTEQGDSAMYLCASSPRAAVPQETQYFGPGTRLLVL.